Listed below are T cell receptor beta chains from one sample, sequenced in a study of T-cell memory formation after mild COVID-19. Using its own MiXCR run on the 5' RACE reads, TCRdb lists one record per CDR3 protein. The sample has some 410,000 distinct CDR3 sequences, about a quarter seen once. The source material was PBMCs or a T cell subset sorted from them (not recorded which). These receptors were obtained from an adult woman who had mild COVID-19 (a few samples of this study predate the infection). Cell type and time point are not known. Both conserved end residues are part of each CDR3. D genes are given only for firm matches. Clone size appears in some rows only: once, few, many, or a class for an expanded clone.

d_call clone_size j_call v_call cdr3_aa cdr3_nt
- few TRBJ2-7 TRBV7-6 CASSLRTAGGIGEQYF TGTGCCAGCAGCTTACGAACTGCAGGGGGGATTGGCGAGCAGTACTTC
- - TRBJ1-5 TRBV4-2 CASSQNGARNQPQHF TGTGCCAGCAGCCAGAACGGGGCGCGAAATCAGCCCCAGCATTTT
TRBD1 - TRBJ1-6 TRBV29-1 CSGTLQGRPYNSPLHF TGCAGCGGAACCCTACAGGGGAGGCCCTATAATTCACCCCTCCACTTT
- - TRBJ1-1 TRBV4-3 CASSQGWGAMMNTEAFF TGCGCCAGCAGCCAAGGATGGGGCGCGATGATGAACACTGAAGCTTTCTTT
TRBD1 - TRBJ1-2 TRBV20-1 CSARAKGQGYYGYTF TGCAGTGCTAGAGCTAAGGGACAGGGATACTATGGCTACACCTTC
- few TRBJ1-5 TRBV12-3/TRBV12-4 CASNINGGLPQHF TGTGCCAGCAATATAAACGGAGGGCTGCCCCAGCATTTT
- - TRBJ2-3 TRBV20-1 CSASDSVSISTDTQYF TGCAGTGCTAGTGACTCCGTTAGTATTAGCACAGATACGCAGTATTTT
TRBD1 - TRBJ2-7 TRBV30 CAWSLGQRYEQYF TGTGCCTGGAGCCTGGGACAGCGCTACGAGCAGTACTTC
- many TRBJ2-5 TRBV12-3/TRBV12-4 CASANPQTQYF TGTGCCAGCGCAAACCCCCAGACCCAGTACTTC
- - TRBJ1-1 TRBV7-9 CAHEKLGSPNTEAFF TGTGCCCACGAGAAACTGGGGAGTCCGAACACTGAAGCTTTCTTT
TRBD1 - TRBJ2-1 TRBV9 CASSGQGWDEQFF TGTGCCAGCAGCGGACAGGGTTGGGATGAGCAGTTCTTC
TRBD2 - TRBJ2-7 TRBV30 CAWIREDYEQYF TGTGCCTGGATACGGGAGGACTACGAGCAGTACTTC
- - TRBJ1-2 TRBV7-9 CASSDNGYGYTF TGTGCCAGCAGCGATAACGGATATGGCTACACCTTC
TRBD2 few TRBJ2-7 TRBV7-8 CASSLARTSGYEQYF TGTGCCAGCAGCTTAGCGCGGACTAGCGGTTACGAGCAGTACTTC
- - TRBJ2-7 TRBV20-1 CSARAVGREQYF TGCAGTGCTAGAGCGGTAGGGCGCGAGCAGTACTTC
- few TRBJ1-5 TRBV7-8 CASSPSPRDIQPQHF TGTGCCAGCAGCCCTAGCCCGAGGGACATCCAGCCCCAGCATTTT
- - TRBJ2-1 TRBV18 CASSLEGYSSYNEQFF TGTGCCAGCTCACTGGAAGGGTATAGCTCCTACAATGAGCAGTTCTTC
- - TRBJ1-1 TRBV4-3 CASSQTGRIPMNTEAFF TGCGCCAGCAGCCAGACAGGCCGGATTCCAATGAACACTGAAGCTTTCTTT
- few TRBJ2-3 TRBV7-2 CASSLGQTDTQYF TGTGCCAGCAGCTTGGGACAAACAGATACGCAGTATTTT
TRBD2 once TRBJ2-3 TRBV7-3 CASSGGLAGGRDTQYF TGTGCCAGCAGCGGAGGCCTAGCGGGGGGGCGAGATACGCAGTATTTT
- many TRBJ2-1 TRBV20-1 CSAPEPKSSYNEQFF TGCAGTGCTCCAGAACCGAAAAGCTCCTACAATGAGCAGTTCTTC
- few TRBJ1-2 TRBV9 CASSVGEGNYGYTF TGTGCCAGCAGCGTAGGGGAGGGGAACTATGGCTACACCTTC
TRBD2 few TRBJ2-3 TRBV6-1 CARVTSGRRDTQYF TGTGCCAGGGTTACTAGCGGGAGGAGGGATACGCAGTATTTT
- few TRBJ2-1 TRBV18 CASSPGGPSGYTKAVFNEQFF TGTGCCAGCTCACCTGGAGGCCCCAGCGGGTATACAAAGGCAGTATTCAATGAGCAGTTCTTC
- - TRBJ1-4 TRBV4-3 CASSQDKGNEKLFF TGCGCCAGCAGCCAAGATAAAGGGAATGAAAAACTGTTTTTT
- - TRBJ2-1 TRBV7-8 CASTKSGGRNEQFF TGTGCCAGCACCAAATCAGGGGGGCGGAATGAGCAGTTCTTC
- - TRBJ1-1 TRBV7-9 CASSPLGRGNTEAFF TGTGCCAGCAGCCCCCTCGGCAGGGGGAACACTGAAGCTTTCTTT
- few TRBJ2-7 TRBV20-1 CSAARGSSYEQYF TGCAGTGCCGCCCGGGGTAGCTCCTACGAGCAGTACTTC
TRBD1 - TRBJ1-1 TRBV5-1 CASSVNRQGNTEAFF TGCGCCAGCAGCGTGAACCGACAGGGTAACACTGAAGCTTTCTTT
- - TRBJ2-3 TRBV7-8 CASSSRTARTDTQYF TGTGCCAGCAGCTCCCGGACAGCCCGCACAGATACGCAGTATTTT
TRBD1 - TRBJ2-2 TRBV9 CASSAVTGAGELFF TGTGCCAGCAGCGCCGTTACAGGGGCCGGGGAGCTGTTTTTT
- - TRBJ2-7 TRBV7-9 CASSLGAEGHEQYF TGTGCCAGCAGCTTAGGTGCAGAGGGCCACGAGCAGTACTTC
TRBD2 - TRBJ2-1 TRBV4-2 CASSPPGGGKEQFF TGTGCCAGCAGCCCACCGGGGGGGGGGAAAGAGCAGTTCTTC